This TCR beta chain was observed in a study of early T cells in non-severe SARS-CoV-2 infection. Overall study context: Whole-blood bulk RNA, unsorted, was sequenced, and chains were unpaired.

This clonotype was seen at least ten times. This CDR3 is built from 16 residues. CDR1 is SGHRS and CDR2 is YFSETQ in the germline V gene. Trimming stripped 3 bases from V and 1 base from J, with 14 bases between. The TCR library protocol attached unique molecular identifiers to the individual cDNA molecules. TCRdb fed the 5' RACE reads into MiXCR, producing one record per CDR3 protein. Of around 25,000 distinct CDR3 sequences in the sample, approximately 2.9% are singletons; the top ten hold roughly 0.7%. The sample was whole blood. This sequence was found in an adult who was a healthcare worker with PCR-confirmed SARS-CoV-2 infection or an uninfected control (not recorded which). This chain connects TRBV5-1 to TRBJ2-1, with D possibly matching TRBD1 (7 bases). CDR3 amino acids: CASSWTSGGSYNEQFF. The CDR3 DNA follows: TGCGCCAGCAGCTGGACGTCAGGGGGGTCCTACAATGAGCAGTTCTTC.